A selection of T cell receptor beta chains follows, all from one sample in a study of control samples from healthy donors and cancer patients. The method was immunoSEQ multiplex PCR; TCRdb's version includes in-frame clones alone and lacks a portion of them. The sample shows roughly 120,000 clones, roughly nine tenths of them seen only once. Specimen: blood. The origin of the receptors is a woman under 30 in good health. CDR3s leave out the opening cysteine and the closing phenylalanine or tryptophan.

J gene: TRBJ1-1; V gene: TRBV5-4; CDR3 protein: ASSLFDRGFTEAF
J gene: TRBJ2-7; V gene: TRBV5-1; CDR3 protein: ASSLGLAGATYEQY
J gene: TRBJ1-2; V gene: TRBV24-1; CDR3 protein: ATSRTGNNYGYT
J gene: TRBJ2-3; V gene: TRBV24-1; CDR3 protein: ATSDSGLAGGPYSTDTQY
J gene: TRBJ2-5; V gene: TRBV7-9; CDR3 protein: ASSLVQETQY
J gene: TRBJ1-6; V gene: TRBV6-1; CDR3 protein: ASSEYRVNPGRKRSHNSPLH
J gene: TRBJ1-1; V gene: TRBV2; CDR3 protein: ASSAQMNTEAF
J gene: TRBJ1-1; V gene: TRBV12-3/TRBV12-4; CDR3 protein: ASSLVGAGEAF
J gene: TRBJ2-3; V gene: TRBV28; CDR3 protein: ASSLQGTDTQY
J gene: TRBJ1-4; V gene: TRBV28; CDR3 protein: ASSPGTTNEKLF
J gene: TRBJ2-4; V gene: TRBV3-1/TRBV3-2; CDR3 protein: ASSPSDRRGFKNIQY
J gene: TRBJ2-7; V gene: TRBV19; CDR3 protein: ASSSTGNPPKE
J gene: TRBJ2-1; V gene: TRBV7-9; CDR3 protein: ASRGGVSYNEQF
J gene: TRBJ2-7; V gene: TRBV4-1; CDR3 protein: ASSQDLAYEQY
J gene: TRBJ2-3; V gene: TRBV7-2; CDR3 protein: ASSLGGGRGTDTQY
J gene: TRBJ1-1; V gene: TRBV28; CDR3 protein: ASIALGGTEAF
J gene: TRBJ2-7; V gene: TRBV15; CDR3 protein: ATSPSPPSWENSYEQY
J gene: TRBJ1-1; V gene: TRBV10-3; CDR3 protein: AIRKSGAEAF
J gene: TRBJ1-3; V gene: TRBV10-2; CDR3 protein: ASSFAGFVGNTIY
J gene: TRBJ1-1; V gene: TRBV7-8; CDR3 protein: ASSSREGGTEAF
J gene: TRBJ2-3; V gene: TRBV28; CDR3 protein: ASRLTSGTSTDTQY
J gene: TRBJ2-7; V gene: TRBV5-3; CDR3 protein: ARSSPGAVTYEQY
J gene: TRBJ2-3; V gene: TRBV9; CDR3 protein: ASSIMDRGLPDTQY
J gene: TRBJ2-3; V gene: TRBV10-1; CDR3 protein: ASASGGGDTQY
J gene: TRBJ2-2; V gene: TRBV6-5; CDR3 protein: ASSYRLGAGELF
J gene: TRBJ2-2; V gene: TRBV5-4; CDR3 protein: ASSLYRVNTGELF
J gene: TRBJ1-1; V gene: TRBV25-1; CDR3 protein: ASSEGGTEAF